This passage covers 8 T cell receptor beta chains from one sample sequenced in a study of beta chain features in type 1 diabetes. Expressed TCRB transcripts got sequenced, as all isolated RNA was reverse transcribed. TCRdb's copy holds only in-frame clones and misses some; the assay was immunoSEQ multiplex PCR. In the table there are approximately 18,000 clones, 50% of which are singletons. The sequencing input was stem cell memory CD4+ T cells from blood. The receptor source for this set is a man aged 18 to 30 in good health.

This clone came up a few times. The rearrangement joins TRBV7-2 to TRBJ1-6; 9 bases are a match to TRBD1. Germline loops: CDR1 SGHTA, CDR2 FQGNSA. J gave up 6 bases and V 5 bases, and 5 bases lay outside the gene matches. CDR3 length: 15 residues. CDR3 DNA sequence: TGTGCCAGCAGCGGCACGGGACAGGGTAATTCACCCCTCCACTTT. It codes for CASSGTGQGNSPLHF.

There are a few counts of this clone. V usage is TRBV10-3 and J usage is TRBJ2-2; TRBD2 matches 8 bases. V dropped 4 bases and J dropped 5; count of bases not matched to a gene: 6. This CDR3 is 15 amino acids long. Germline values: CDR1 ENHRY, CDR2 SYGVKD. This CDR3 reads CAISGATSGTGELFF. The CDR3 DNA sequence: TGTGCCATCAGTGGGGCCACTAGCGGTACCGGGGAGCTGTTTTTT.

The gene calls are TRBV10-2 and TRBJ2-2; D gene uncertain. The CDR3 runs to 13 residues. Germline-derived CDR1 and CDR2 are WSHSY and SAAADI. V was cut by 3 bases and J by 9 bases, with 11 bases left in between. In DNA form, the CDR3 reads TGCGCCAGCAGTGACGGTTTGAGGCGGGAGCTGTTTTTT. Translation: CASSDGLRRELFF.

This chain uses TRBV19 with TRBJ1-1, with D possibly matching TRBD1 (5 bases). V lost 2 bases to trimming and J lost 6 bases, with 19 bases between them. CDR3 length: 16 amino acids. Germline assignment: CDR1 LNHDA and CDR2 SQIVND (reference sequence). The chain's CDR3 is CASSIIPQGRGAEAFF. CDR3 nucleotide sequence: TGTGCCAGTAGTATAATTCCCCAGGGTCGCGGGGCTGAAGCTTTCTTT.

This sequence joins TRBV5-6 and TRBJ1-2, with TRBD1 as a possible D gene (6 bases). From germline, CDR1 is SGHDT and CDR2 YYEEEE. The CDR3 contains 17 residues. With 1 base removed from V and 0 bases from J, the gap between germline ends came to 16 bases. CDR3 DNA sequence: TGTGCCAGCAGCTTGCTACTCGGGGGGGGCCCTAACTATGGCTACACCTTC. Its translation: CASSLLLGGGPNYGYTF.

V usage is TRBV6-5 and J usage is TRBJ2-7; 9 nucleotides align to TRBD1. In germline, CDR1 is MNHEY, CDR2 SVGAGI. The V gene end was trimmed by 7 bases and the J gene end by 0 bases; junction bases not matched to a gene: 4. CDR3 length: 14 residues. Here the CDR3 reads CASTGTGSSYEQYF. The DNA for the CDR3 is TGTGCCAGCACAGGGACAGGGAGCTCCTACGAGCAGTACTTC.

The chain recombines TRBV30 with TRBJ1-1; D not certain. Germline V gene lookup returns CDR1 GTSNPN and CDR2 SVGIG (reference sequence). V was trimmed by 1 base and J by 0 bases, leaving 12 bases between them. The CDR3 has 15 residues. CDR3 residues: CAWSEWRRMNTEAFF. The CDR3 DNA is TGTGCCTGGAGTGAATGGCGGCGTATGAACACTGAAGCTTTCTTT.

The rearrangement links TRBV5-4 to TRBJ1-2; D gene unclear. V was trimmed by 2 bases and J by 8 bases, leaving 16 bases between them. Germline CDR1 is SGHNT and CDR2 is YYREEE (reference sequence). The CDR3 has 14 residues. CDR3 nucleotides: TGTGCCAGCAGCTTCTCGGCGGAGTCGGGGGGCTACACCTTC. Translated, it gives CASSFSAESGGYTF.